The next 10 T cell receptor beta chains were all read from a single sample in a study of T cells after yellow fever vaccination. TCRdb re-derived calls from the 5' RACE reads in MiXCR, one entry per CDR3 protein. The profile shows 150,000 or so distinct CDR3 sequences, more than 6.5% of them singletons. The sequencing here drew on CD4+ T cells sorted from PBMCs, taken 10 days after the yellow fever booster vaccination. Receptor source: a man between 25 and 39 years old who received the YFV17D yellow fever vaccine.

This clonotype was picked up a small number of times. The gene calls are TRBV20-1 and TRBJ1-5; D unresolved. Germline V gene sequence: CDR1 DFQATT, CDR2 SNEGSKA (reference sequence). The length of the CDR3 is 13 residues. The V and J ends lost 6 bases and 9 bases respectively, with 18 bases between them. CDR3: CSANRREILPQHF. In nucleotides, the CDR3 is TGCAGTGCGAATCGACGAGAAATTTTGCCCCAGCATTTT.

For this clonotype: A read error is possible here, since a much larger clone lies one base away. The rearrangement joins TRBV10-3 to TRBJ1-4; D may be TRBD1 (6 bases). CDR1 and CDR2 from the germline V gene are ENHRY and SYGVKD. The CDR3 extends over 13 amino acids. The V end lost 11 bases, the J end lost 5 bases, and 15 bases lay between the germline ends. CDR3 amino acids: CACRAGANEKLFF. CDR3 DNA sequence: TGTGCCTGCAGAGCAGGGGCAAATGAAAAACTGTTTTTT.

This clonotype was seen a handful of times. The V and J genes are TRBV18 and TRBJ2-5; 8 positions match TRBD1. Germline CDR1 reads KGHSH; CDR2 reads LQKENI. J was trimmed by 6 bases and V by 3 bases; bases with no gene match: 12. There are 16 residues in the CDR3. The CDR3 region has the DNA TGTGCCAGCTCACCTCCGGGGACAGGAGGGACGAAGACCCAGTACTTC. Encoded protein: CASSPPGTGGTKTQYF.

The table lists this clonotype with many counts. V and J are TRBV7-9 and TRBJ2-7; TRBD2 matches 11 bases. V lost 11 bases to trimming and J lost 0 bases; unmatched junction nucleotides: 6. This CDR3 has 14 amino acids. The V gene's germline CDR1 is SEHNR and CDR2 FQNEAQ (reference sequence). The CDR3 DNA follows: TGTGCCGTAGGACTAGCGGGCTCCTCCTACGAGCAGTACTTC. This encodes CAVGLAGSSYEQYF.

In its sample, this clonotype was seen many times. The chain couples TRBV28 to TRBJ2-4; D is uncertain. The CDR3 spans 13 residues. The germline V gene has CDR1 MDHEN and CDR2 SYDVKM. Trimming pared 7 bases from V and 3 bases from J, leaving 10 bases between. CDR3 in DNA: TGTGCCAGCACCAACTACGGCAAAAACATTCAGTACTTC. The encoded protein is CASTNYGKNIQYF. The full variable domain, completed using reference TRBV28 and TRBJ2-4, is DVKVTQSSRYLVKRTGEKVFLECVQDMDHENMFWYRQDPGLGLRLIYFSYDVKMKEKGDIPEGYSVSREKKERFSLILESASTNQTSMYLCASTNYGKNIQYFGAGTRLSVL.

The chain carries TRBV6-5 and TRBJ1-1; tentative D call: TRBD1 (6 bases). Germline CDR1 is MNHEY and CDR2 is SVGAGI. Trimming left V 7 bases short and J 1 base short, with 16 bases between. CDR3 length equals 15 residues. The CDR3 protein is CASKIPGVGNTEAFF. CDR3 coding DNA: TGTGCCAGCAAAATCCCAGGGGTAGGGAACACTGAAGCTTTCTTT.

This clonotype was counted only a few times. The genes are TRBV5-4 and TRBJ2-7; no firm D call. The V gene's germline CDR1 is SGHNT and CDR2 YYREEE (reference sequence). V lost 2 bases and J lost 1, with 13 bases in between. This CDR3 has 15 amino acids. This chain's CDR3 is CASSFISSTSYEQYF. CDR3 nucleotides: TGTGCCAGCAGCTTTATCTCGTCGACTTCCTACGAGCAGTACTTC.

This clonotype was recorded many times. J is TRBJ2-1 and V is TRBV9, with D perhaps being TRBD1 or TRBD2 (5 bases each). This CDR3 comprises 12 residues. Germline CDR1 is SGDLS and CDR2 is YYNGEE. Between the trimmed V and J ends, which lost 3 bases and 9 bases, there was a span of 10 bases. This chain's CDR3 is CASSALRGEQFF. The DNA of the CDR3 is TGTGCCAGCAGCGCCCTGAGGGGTGAGCAGTTCTTC.

This clonotype was seen repeatedly, ten times or more. The chain couples TRBV7-2 to TRBJ2-3; D is undetermined. V was cut by 1 base and J by 3 bases, with 2 bases left in between. Germline CDR1 is SGHTA and CDR2 is FQGNSA. The CDR3 has 12 residues. CDR3 region: CASSLGTDTQYF. CDR3 in DNA: TGTGCCAGCAGCTTAGGAACAGATACGCAGTATTTT.

This clonotype was observed many times. The chain employs TRBV7-9 and TRBJ2-5; tentative D call: TRBD1 (7 bases). The CDR3 has 16 residues. Germline loops: CDR1 SEHNR, CDR2 FQNEAQ (reference sequence). Trimming left V 11 bases short and J 1 base short, with 23 bases between. DNA of the CDR3: TGTGCCGGCGGTGCGGGACAGCCAACAATCCAAGAGACCCAGTACTTC. This encodes CAGGAGQPTIQETQYF.